The T cell receptor (beta chain) under discussion was sequenced for a study of type 1 and type 2 diabetes patients. Study-level background: Participants included type 1 and type 2 diabetes patients plus nondiabetic controls. Magnetic bead positive selection isolated CD4+ or CD8+ T cells from PBMCs.

All diabetic donors were classified as either type 1 or type 2 diabetes. Each participant gave ten milliliters of peripheral blood. Amplification started from genomic DNA. A primer set of 30 forward and 13 reverse primers amplified the CDR3. One entry per CDR3 protein, called by TCRdb with MiXCR from the multiplex PCR reads. The data show approximately 260,000 distinct CDR3 sequences, with around 47% seen just once and about an eighth held by the top ten. Per the germline V gene, CDR1 is SEHNR and CDR2 is FQNEAQ (reference sequence). The CDR3 covers 17 residues. V dropped 5 bases and J dropped 5; count of bases not matched to a gene: 6.

Source material: peripheral blood mononuclear cells (PBMCs). The sequence was obtained from a man between 18 and 35 years old with type 2 diabetes. This chain connects TRBV7-9 to TRBJ2-1, with 16 nucleotides matching TRBD2. For the CDR3, the DNA is TGTGCCAGCAGCGCGCAGGGACTAGCGGGAGGGGACAATGAGCAGTTCTTC. Its translation: CASSAQGLAGGDNEQFF.